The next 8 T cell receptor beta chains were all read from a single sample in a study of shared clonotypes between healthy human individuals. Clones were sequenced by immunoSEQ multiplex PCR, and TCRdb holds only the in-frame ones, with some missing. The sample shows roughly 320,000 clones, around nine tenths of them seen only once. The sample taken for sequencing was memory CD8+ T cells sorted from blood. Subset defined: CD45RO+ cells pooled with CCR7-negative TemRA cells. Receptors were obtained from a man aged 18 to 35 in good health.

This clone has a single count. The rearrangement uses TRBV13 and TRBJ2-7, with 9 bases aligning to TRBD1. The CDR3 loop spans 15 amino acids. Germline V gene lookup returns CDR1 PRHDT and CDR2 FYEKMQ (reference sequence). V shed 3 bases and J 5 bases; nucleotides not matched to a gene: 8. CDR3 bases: TGTGCCAGCAGCTTCGCCGGGACAGGGCTCAACGAGCAGTACTTC. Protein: CASSFAGTGLNEQYF.

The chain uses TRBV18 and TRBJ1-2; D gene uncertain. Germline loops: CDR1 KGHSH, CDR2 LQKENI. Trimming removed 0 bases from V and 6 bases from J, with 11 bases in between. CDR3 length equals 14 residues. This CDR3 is CASSPPWAGHGYTF. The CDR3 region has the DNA TGTGCCAGCTCACCACCGTGGGCAGGCCATGGCTACACCTTC.

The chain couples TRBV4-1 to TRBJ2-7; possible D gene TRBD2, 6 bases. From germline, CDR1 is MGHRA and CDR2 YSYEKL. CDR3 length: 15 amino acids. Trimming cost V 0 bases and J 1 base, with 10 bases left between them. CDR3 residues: CASSQESGASYEQYF. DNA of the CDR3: TGCGCCAGCAGCCAAGAGTCGGGAGCTTCCTACGAGCAGTACTTC.

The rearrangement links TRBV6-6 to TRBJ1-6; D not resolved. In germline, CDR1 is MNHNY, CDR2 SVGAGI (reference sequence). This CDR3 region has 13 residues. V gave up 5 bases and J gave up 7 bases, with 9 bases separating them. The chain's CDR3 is CASSNLGNSPLHF. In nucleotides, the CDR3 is TGTGCCAGCAGTAACTTGGGGAATTCACCCCTCCACTTT.

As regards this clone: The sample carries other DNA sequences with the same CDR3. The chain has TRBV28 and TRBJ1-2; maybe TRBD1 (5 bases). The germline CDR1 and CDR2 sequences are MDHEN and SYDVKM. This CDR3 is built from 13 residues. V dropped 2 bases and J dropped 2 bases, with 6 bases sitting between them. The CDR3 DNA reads TGTGCCAGCAGTTTAGGGGGGAACTATGGCTACACCTTC. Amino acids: CASSLGGNYGYTF.

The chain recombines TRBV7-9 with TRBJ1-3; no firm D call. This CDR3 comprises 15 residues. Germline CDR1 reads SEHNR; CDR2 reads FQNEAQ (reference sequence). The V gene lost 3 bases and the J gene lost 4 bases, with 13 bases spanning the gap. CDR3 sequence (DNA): TGTGCCAGCAGCTTCGGGTGGGGAGGAGGAAACACCATATATTTT. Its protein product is CASSFGWGGGNTIYF.

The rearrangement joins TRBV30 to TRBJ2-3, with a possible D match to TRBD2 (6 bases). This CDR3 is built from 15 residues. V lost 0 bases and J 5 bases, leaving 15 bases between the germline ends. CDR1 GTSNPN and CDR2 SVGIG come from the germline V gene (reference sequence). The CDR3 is CAWSVSFREKDTQYF. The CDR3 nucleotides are TGTGCCTGGAGTGTATCCTTCCGGGAGAAAGATACGCAGTATTTT.

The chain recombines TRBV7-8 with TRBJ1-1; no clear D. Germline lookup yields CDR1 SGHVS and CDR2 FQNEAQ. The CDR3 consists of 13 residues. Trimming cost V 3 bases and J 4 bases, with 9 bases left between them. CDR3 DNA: TGTGCCAGCAGCTTGCAGGCGAGCACTGAAGCTTTCTTT. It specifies CASSLQASTEAFF.